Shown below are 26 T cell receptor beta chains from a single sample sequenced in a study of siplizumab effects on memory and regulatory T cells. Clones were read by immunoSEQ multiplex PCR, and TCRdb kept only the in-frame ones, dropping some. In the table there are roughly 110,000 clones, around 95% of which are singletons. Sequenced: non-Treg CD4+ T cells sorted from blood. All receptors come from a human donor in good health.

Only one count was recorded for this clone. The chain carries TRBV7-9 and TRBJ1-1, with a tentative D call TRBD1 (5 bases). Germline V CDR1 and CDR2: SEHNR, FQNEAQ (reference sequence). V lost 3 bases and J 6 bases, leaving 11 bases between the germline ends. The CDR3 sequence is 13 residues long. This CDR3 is CASSFAGQAEAFF. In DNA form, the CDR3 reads TGTGCCAGCAGCTTTGCAGGGCAGGCTGAAGCTTTCTTT. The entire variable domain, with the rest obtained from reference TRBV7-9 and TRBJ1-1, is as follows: DTGVSQNPRHKITKRGQNVTFRCDPISEHNRLYWYRQTLGQGPEFLTYFQNEAQLEKSRLLSDRFSAERPKGSFSTLEIQRTEQGDSAMYLCASSFAGQAEAFFGQGTRLTVV.

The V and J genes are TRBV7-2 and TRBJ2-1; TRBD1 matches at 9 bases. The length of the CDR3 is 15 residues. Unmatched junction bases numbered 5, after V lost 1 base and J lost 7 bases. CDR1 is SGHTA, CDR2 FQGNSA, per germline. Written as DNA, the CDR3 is TGTGCCAGCAGCTTAGGGACAGGGGTAGGGAATGAGCAGTTCTTC. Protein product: CASSLGTGVGNEQFF.

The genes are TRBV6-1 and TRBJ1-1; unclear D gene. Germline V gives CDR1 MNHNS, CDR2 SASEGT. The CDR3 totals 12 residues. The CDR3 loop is CGASRENTEAFF. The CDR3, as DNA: TGTGGTGCCAGCAGAGAGAACACTGAAGCTTTCTTT.

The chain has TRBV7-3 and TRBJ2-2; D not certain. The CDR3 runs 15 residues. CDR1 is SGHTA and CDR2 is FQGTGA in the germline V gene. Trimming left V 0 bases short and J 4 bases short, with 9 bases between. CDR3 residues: CASSLTPPPTGELFF. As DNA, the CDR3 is TGTGCCAGCAGCTTAACTCCACCACCCACCGGGGAGCTGTTTTTT. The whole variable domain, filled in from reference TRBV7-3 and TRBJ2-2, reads GAGVSQTPSNKVTEKGKYVELRCDPISGHTALYWYRQSLGQGPEFLIYFQGTGAADDSGLPNDRFFAVRPEGSVSTLKIQRTERGDSAVYLCASSLTPPPTGELFFGEGSRLTVL.

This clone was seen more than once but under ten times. CDR3 residues: CASSWDGNTEAFF. In DNA form, the CDR3 reads TGCGCCAGCAGCTGGGACGGGAACACTGAAGCTTTCTTT. The genes are TRBV5-1 and TRBJ1-1, with a weak D call TRBD1 (5 bases). V lost 3 bases, J lost 1 base, and 7 bases lay in between. The CDR3 runs to 13 residues. Per germline, CDR1 SGHRS and CDR2 YFSETQ.

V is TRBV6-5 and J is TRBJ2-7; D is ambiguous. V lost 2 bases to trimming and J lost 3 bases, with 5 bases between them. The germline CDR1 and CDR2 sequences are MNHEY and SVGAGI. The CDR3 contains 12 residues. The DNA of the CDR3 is TGTGCCAGCAGTTACAGCCACTACGAGCAGTACTTC. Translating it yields CASSYSHYEQYF.

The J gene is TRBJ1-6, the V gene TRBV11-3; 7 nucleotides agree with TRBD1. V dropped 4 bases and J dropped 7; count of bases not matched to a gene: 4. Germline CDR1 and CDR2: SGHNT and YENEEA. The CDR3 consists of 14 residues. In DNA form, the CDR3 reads TGTGCCAGCAGCTCGGGACAGACCAATTCACCCCTCCACTTT. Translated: CASSSGQTNSPLHF.

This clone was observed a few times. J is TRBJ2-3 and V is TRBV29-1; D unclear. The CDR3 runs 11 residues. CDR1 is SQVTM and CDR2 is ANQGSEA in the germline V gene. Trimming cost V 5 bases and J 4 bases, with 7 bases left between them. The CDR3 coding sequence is TGCAGCGTTTATGTCTCAGATACGCAGTATTTT. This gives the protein CSVYVSDTQYF.

Here the CDR3 reads CASSTQAAEQYF. The CDR3 DNA reads TGTGCCAGCAGTACACAGGCCGCCGAGCAGTACTTC. The genes are TRBV25-1 and TRBJ2-7; a weak D match, TRBD1 (5 bases). Germline CDR1 reads MGHDK; CDR2 reads SYGVNS. This CDR3 has 12 amino acids. V was pared by 5 bases and J by 6 bases, with 11 bases between.

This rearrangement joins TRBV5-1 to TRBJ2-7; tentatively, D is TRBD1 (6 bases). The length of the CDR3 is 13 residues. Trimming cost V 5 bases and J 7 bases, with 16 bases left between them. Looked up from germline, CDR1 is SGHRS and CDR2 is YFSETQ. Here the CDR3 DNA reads TGCGCCAGCAGTAACCAGCAGGGGACGGAGCAGTACTTC. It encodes CASSNQQGTEQYF.

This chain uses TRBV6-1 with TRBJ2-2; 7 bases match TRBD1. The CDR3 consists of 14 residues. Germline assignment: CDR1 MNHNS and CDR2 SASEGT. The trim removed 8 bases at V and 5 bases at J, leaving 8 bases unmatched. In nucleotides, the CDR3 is TGTGCCAGCGACACAGGGGTCGTTACCGGGGAGCTGTTTTTT. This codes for CASDTGVVTGELFF.

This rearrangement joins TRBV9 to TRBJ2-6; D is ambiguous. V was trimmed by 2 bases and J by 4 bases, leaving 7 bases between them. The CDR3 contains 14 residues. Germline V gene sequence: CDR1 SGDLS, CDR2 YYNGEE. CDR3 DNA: TGTGCCAGCAGCGTTGAGCCCGGGGCCAACGTCCTGACTTTC. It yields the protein CASSVEPGANVLTF.

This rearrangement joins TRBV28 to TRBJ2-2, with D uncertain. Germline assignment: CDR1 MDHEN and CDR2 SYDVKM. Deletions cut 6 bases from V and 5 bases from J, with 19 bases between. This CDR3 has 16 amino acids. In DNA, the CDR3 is TGTGCCAGCAGGAACTTGGGTGATTTGGGGACCGGGGAGCTGTTTTTT. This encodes CASRNLGDLGTGELFF.

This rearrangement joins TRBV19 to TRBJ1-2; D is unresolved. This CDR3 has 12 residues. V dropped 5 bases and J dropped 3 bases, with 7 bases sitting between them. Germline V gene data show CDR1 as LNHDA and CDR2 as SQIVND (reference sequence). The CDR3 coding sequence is TGTGCCAGTAGTTCGGCCGACTATGGCTACACCTTC. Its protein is CASSSADYGYTF.

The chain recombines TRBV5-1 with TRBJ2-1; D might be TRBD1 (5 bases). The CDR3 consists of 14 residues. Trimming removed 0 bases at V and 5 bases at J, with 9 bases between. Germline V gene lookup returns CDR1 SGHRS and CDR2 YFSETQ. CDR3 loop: CASSLGEGDNEQFF. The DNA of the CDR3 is TGCGCCAGCAGCTTGGGGGAAGGGGACAATGAGCAGTTCTTC.

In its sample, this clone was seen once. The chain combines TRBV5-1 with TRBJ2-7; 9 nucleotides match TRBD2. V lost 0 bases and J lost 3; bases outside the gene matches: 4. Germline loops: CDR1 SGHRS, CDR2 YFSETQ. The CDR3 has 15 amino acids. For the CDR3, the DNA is TGCGCCAGCAGCTTGGTGCGGGGGGGAGGCTACGAGCAGTACTTC. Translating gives CASSLVRGGGYEQYF. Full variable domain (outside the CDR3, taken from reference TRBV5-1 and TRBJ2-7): KAGVTQTPRYLIKTRGQQVTLSCSPISGHRSVSWYQQTPGQGLQFLFEYFSETQRNKGNFPGRFSGRQFSNSRSEMNVSTLELGDSALYLCASSLVRGGGYEQYFGPGTRLTVT.

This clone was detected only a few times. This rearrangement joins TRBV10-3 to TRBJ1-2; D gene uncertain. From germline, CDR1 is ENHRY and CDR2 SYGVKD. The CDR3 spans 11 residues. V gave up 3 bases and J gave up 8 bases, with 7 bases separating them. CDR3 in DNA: TGTGCCATCAGTGAAACAGAAGGCTACACCTTC. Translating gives CAISETEGYTF.

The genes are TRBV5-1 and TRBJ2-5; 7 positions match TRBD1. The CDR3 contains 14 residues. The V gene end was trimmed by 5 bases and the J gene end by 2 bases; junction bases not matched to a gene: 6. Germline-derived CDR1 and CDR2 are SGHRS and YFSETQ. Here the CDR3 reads CASRPGGPQETQYF. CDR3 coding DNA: TGCGCCAGCAGACCAGGGGGTCCGCAAGAGACCCAGTACTTC. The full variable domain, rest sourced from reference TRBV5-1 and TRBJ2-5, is KAGVTQTPRYLIKTRGQQVTLSCSPISGHRSVSWYQQTPGQGLQFLFEYFSETQRNKGNFPGRFSGRQFSNSRSEMNVSTLELGDSALYLCASRPGGPQETQYFGPGTRLLVL.

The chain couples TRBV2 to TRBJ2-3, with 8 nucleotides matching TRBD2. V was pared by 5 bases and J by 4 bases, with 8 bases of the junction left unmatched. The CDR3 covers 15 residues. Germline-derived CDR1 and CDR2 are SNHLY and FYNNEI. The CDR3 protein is CASSPLGLAPDTQYF. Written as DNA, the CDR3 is TGTGCCAGCAGTCCCCTTGGACTAGCCCCAGATACGCAGTATTTT. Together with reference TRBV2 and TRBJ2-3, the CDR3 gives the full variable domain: EPEVTQTPSHQVTQMGQEVILRCVPISNHLYFYWYRQILGQKVEFLVSFYNNEISEKSEIFDDQFSVERPDGSNFTLKIRSTKLEDSAMYFCASSPLGLAPDTQYFGPGTRLTVL.

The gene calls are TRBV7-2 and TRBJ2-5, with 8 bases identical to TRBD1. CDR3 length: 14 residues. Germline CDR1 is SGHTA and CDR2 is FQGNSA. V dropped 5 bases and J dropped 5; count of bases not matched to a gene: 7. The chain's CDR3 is CASSLRTGTETQYF. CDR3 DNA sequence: TGTGCCAGCAGCCTGCGGACAGGGACGGAGACCCAGTACTTC.

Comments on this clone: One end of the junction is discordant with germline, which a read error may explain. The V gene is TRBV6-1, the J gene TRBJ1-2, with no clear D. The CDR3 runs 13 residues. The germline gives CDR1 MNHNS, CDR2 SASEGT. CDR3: CVSSEAGSYGYTF. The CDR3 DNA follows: TGTGTCAGCAGTGAGGCCGGGAGCTATGGCTACACCTTC.

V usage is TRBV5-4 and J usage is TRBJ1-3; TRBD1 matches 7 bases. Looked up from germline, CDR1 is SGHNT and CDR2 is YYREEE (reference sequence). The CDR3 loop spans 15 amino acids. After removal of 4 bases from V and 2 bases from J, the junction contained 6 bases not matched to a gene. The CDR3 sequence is CASSLMTGPGNTIYF. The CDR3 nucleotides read TGTGCCAGCAGCCTGATGACAGGGCCTGGAAACACCATATATTTT.

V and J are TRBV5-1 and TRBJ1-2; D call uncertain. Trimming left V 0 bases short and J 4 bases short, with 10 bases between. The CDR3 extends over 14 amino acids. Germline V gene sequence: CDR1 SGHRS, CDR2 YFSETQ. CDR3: CASSLAPGFYGYTF. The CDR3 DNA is TGCGCCAGCAGCTTGGCCCCGGGGTTCTATGGCTACACCTTC.

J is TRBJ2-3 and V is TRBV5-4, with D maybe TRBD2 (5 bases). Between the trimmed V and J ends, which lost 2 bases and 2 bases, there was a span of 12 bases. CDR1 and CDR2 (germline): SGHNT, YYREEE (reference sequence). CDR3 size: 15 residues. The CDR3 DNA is TGTGCCAGCAGCTTTCAGCGGCAGGACACAGATACGCAGTATTTT. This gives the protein CASSFQRQDTDTQYF.

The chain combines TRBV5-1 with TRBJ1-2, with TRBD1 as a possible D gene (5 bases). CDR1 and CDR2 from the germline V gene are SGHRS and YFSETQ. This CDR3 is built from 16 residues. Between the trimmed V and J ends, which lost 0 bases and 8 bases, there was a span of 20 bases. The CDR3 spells CASSLEEGREEHGYTF. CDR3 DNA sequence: TGCGCCAGCAGCTTGGAGGAGGGCAGGGAGGAGCACGGCTACACCTTC.

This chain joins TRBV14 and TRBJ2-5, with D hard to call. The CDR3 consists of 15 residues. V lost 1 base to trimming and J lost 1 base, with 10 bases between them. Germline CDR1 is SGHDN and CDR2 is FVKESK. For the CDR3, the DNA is TGTGCCAGCAGCCAAGCCCGTCGACTCCAAGAGACCCAGTACTTC. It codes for CASSQARRLQETQYF.